This T cell receptor (beta chain) was profiled in a study of CD8 T cells in ankylosing spondylitis. The study, taken as a whole, reports: In ankylosing spondylitis blood, a motif of about eight highly homologous TCR beta variants appeared characteristic.

From the 5' RACE reads, TCRdb called clonotypes with MiXCR, one entry per CDR3 protein. Of 250,000 to 350,000 distinct CDR3 sequences in the sample, around 20% are singletons; the top ten hold about 8.2%. In the case of this clonotype: Its antigen is as yet unknown.

Germline V gives CDR1 MGHRA, CDR2 YSYEKL. The CDR3 consists of 13 residues. The germline V and J ends were trimmed by 0 bases and 5 bases, with 7 bases remaining between them. The sequence was obtained from a male donor with ankylosing spondylitis or in good health (not recorded which). The sample comprised blood, either unsorted or a sorted T cell fraction (not recorded which). V and J are TRBV4-1 and TRBJ2-5; D might be TRBD1 or TRBD2, each matching 5 bases. The CDR3, as DNA: TGCGCCAGCAGCCAAGATGAGGGGGAGACCCAGTACTTC. Protein product: CASSQDEGETQYF.